The clone carrying this T cell receptor beta chain was seen only a few times. Its specificity is unknown. TCRdb reprocessed the 5' RACE reads via MiXCR and lists one record per CDR3 protein. The table lists hundreds of thousands of distinct CDR3 sequences, approximately 12% of them singletons. Losses at the gene ends were 5 bases for V and 5 bases for J; bases not matched to a gene: 5. The CDR3 runs to 13 residues. Germline V gene lookup returns CDR1 ENHRY and CDR2 SYGVKD. This entry comes from a study of CD8 T cells in ankylosing spondylitis. Findings and limits, study-wide: A motif of roughly eight highly homologous TCR beta variants was seen as apparently characteristic of ankylosing spondylitis blood.

Source material: blood, either unsorted or a sorted T cell fraction (not recorded which). The chain recombines TRBV10-3 with TRBJ2-5, with TRBD1 identical over 7 bases. The source is a male donor with ankylosing spondylitis. The CDR3 reads CAISLDRAETQYF. CDR3 coding DNA: TGTGCCATCAGTCTTGACAGGGCGGAGACCCAGTACTTC.